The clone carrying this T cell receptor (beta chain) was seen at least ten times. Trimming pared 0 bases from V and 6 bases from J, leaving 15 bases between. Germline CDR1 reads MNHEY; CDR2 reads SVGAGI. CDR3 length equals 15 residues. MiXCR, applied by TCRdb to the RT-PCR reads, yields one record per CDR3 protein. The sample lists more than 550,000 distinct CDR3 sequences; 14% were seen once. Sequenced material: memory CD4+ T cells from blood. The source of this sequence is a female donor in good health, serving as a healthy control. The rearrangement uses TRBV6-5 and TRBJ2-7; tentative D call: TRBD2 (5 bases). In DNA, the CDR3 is TGTGCCAGCAGTTACTCTGGCTCCGGTGGGAGCGAGCAGTACTTC. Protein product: CASSYSGSGGSEQYF.